The source of this T cell receptor (beta chain) is a study of tumor-infiltrating lymphocytes in primary liver carcinoma. Overall study context: These patients were men and women whose ages were 30 to 69 years. Study results and caveats: The study found tumor-adjacent and tumor-blood pairs overlapped less than tumor region pairs.

Concerning this clonotype itself: Antigen unknown. At one end, the junction sequence differs from germline, possibly due to a read error.

Total RNA and DNA came together from about 19-30 mg of bulk tissue without cell sorting. From germline, CDR1 is SNHLY and CDR2 FYNNEI. The CDR3 has 14 residues. TCR beta cDNA was made from 400 to 500 ng total RNA with a constant-region primer. ARM-PCR, slightly modified, supplied the TCR beta libraries through three nested multiplex PCR rounds. Use of TRBV1-TRBV30 forward primers with a C-beta reverse primer characterized the first two PCR rounds, which lasted roughly 11 cycles each. TCRdb recomputed calls from the multiplex PCR reads with MiXCR, one row per CDR3 protein. The sample holds roughly 86,000 distinct CDR3 sequences, approximately 72% seen once.

V is TRBV2 and J is TRBJ2-6; a possible D gene is TRBD1 (5 bases). Material for sequencing was tumor-adjacent normal liver tissue. The TCR sequence derives from a man aged 35 to 55 with primary liver carcinoma and hepatitis B virus infection. CDR3 sequence reads: CASSPIVGANVLTF. The CDR3 DNA reads TGTGCCAGCAGCCCCATAGTTGGGGCCAACGTCCTGACTTTT.